Below, one TCR beta chain is given with its context. The table came from immunoSEQ multiplex PCR; TCRdb's copy has only in-frame clones and leaves some out. This sample has roughly 250,000 clones, with roughly 84% found just once. The ends were cut back, 1 base at V and 9 bases at J, with 12 bases in the middle. Germline V gives CDR1 KGHDR, CDR2 SFDVKD. This CDR3 has 14 residues. This sample was included in a study of blood T cell repertoires in COVID-19. Study-level information: The origin of the acute and convalescent COVID-19 samples was the United States, Italy and Spain.

The clonotype was recovered from a woman in her thirties or forties who had recovered from COVID-19. What was sequenced was peripheral blood. This chain links TRBV24-1 with TRBJ2-1; tentatively, D is TRBD2 (6 bases). The CDR3 nucleotides read TGTGCCACCAGTGATTTTGGAGGGAGGCCTGAGCAGTTCTTC. It is translated as CATSDFGGRPEQFF.